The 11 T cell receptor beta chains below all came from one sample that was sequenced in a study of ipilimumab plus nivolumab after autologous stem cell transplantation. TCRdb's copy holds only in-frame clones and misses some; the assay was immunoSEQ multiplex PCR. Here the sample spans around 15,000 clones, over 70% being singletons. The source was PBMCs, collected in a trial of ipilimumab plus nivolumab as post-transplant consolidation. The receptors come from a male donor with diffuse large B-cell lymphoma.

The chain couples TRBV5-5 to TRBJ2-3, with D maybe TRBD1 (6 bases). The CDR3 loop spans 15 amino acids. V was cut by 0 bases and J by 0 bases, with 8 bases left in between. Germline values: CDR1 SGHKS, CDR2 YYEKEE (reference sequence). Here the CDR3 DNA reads TGTGCCAGCAGCTTGGGGGGACACAGCACAGATACGCAGTATTTT. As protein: CASSLGGHSTDTQYF.

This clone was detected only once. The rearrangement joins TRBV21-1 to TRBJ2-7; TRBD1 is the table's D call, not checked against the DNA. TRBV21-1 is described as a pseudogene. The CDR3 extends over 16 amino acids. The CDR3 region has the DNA TGTGCCAGCAGCAAAGGAAGTAACAGGGGGACATACGAGCAGTACTTC. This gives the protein CASSKGSNRGTYEQYF.

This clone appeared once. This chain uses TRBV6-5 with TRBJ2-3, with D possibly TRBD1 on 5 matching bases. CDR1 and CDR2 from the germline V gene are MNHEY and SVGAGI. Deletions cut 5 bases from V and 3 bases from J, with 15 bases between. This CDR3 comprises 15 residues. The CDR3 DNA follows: TGTGCCAGCAGTCCATCCCTGGGGCCGACAGATACGCAGTATTTT. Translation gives CASSPSLGPTDTQYF.

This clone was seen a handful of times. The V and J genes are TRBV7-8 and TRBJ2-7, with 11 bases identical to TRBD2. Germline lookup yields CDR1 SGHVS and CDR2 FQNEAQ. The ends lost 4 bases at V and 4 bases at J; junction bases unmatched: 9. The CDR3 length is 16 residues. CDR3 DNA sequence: TGTGCCAGCAGCTCGGGACTAGCGGAGGCGGCGTACGAGCAGTACTTC. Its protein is CASSSGLAEAAYEQYF.

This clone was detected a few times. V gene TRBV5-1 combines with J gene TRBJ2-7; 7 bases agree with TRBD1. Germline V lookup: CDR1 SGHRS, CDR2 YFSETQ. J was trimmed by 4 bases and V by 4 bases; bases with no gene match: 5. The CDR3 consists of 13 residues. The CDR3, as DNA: TGCGCCAGCAGCCCATTGGACAGGTACGAGCAGTACTTC. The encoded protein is CASSPLDRYEQYF. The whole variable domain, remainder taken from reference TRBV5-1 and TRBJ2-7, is KAGVTQTPRYLIKTRGQQVTLSCSPISGHRSVSWYQQTPGQGLQFLFEYFSETQRNKGNFPGRFSGRQFSNSRSEMNVSTLELGDSALYLCASSPLDRYEQYFGPGTRLTVT.

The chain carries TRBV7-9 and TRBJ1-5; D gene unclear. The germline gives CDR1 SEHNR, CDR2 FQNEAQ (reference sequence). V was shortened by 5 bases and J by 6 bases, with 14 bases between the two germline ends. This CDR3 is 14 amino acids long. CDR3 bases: TGTGCCAGCAGCCAGGCGCCAGGCGGTCAGCCCCAGCATTTT. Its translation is CASSQAPGGQPQHF.

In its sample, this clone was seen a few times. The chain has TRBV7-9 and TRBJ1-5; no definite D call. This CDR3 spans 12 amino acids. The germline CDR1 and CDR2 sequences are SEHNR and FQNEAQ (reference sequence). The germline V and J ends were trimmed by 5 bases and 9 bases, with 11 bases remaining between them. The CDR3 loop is CASSLGSGPQHF. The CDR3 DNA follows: TGTGCCAGCAGCCTGGGCTCGGGGCCCCAGCATTTT.

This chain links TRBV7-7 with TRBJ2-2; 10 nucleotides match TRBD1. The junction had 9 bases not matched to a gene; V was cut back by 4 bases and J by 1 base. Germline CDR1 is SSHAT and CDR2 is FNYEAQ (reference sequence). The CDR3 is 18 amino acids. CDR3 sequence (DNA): TGTGCCAGCAGCTCCGGGACAGGGGCGTCCTTGAACACCGGGGAGCTGTTTTTT. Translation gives CASSSGTGASLNTGELFF.

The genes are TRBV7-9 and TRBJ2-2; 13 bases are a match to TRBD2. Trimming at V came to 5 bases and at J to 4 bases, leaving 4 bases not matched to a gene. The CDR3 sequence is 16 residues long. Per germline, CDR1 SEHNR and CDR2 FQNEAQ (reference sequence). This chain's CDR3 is CASSQRLAGGTGELFF. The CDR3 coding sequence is TGTGCCAGCAGCCAACGACTAGCGGGGGGCACCGGGGAGCTGTTTTTT.

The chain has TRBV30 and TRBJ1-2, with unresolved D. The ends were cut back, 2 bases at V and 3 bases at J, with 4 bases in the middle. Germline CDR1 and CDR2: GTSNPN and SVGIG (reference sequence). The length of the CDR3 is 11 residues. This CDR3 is CAWSLYYGYTF. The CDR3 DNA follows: TGTGCCTGGAGTCTCTACTATGGCTACACCTTC.

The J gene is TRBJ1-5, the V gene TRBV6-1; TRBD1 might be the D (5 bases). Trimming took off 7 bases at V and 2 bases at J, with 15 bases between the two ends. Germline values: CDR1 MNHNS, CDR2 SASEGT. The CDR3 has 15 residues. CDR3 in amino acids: CASTRGEMGNQPQHF. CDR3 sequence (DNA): TGTGCCAGCACAAGGGGAGAAATGGGCAATCAGCCCCAGCATTTT.